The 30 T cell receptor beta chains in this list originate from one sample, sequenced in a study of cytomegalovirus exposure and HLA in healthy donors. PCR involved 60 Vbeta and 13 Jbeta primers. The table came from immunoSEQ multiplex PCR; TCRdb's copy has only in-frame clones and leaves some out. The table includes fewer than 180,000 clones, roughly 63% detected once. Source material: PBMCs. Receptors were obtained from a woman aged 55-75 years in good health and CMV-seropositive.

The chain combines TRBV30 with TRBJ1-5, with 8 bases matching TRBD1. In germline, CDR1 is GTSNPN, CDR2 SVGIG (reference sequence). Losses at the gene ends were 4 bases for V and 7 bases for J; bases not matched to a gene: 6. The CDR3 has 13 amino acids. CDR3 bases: TGTGCCTGGAATGGACAGGGCGACCAGCCCCAGCATTTT. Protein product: CAWNGQGDQPQHF.

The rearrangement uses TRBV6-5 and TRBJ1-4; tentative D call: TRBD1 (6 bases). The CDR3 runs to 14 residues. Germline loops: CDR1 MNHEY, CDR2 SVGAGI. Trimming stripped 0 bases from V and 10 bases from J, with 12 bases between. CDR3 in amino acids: CASSYSRGLAKLFF. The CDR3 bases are TGTGCCAGCAGTTACTCCAGGGGCCTAGCAAAACTGTTTTTT.

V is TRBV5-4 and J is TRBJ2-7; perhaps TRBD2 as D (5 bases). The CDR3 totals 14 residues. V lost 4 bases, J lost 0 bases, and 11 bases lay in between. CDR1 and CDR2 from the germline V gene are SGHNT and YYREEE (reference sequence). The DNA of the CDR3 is TGTGCCAGCAGCATGGACTTGAGCTCCTACGAGCAGTACTTC. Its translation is CASSMDLSSYEQYF.

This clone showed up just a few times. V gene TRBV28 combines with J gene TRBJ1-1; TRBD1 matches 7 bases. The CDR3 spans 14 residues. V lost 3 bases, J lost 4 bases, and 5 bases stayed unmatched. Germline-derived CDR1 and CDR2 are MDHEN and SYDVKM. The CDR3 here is CASSFSRQGTEAFF. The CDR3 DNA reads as TGTGCCAGCAGTTTTTCCCGACAGGGCACTGAAGCTTTCTTT.

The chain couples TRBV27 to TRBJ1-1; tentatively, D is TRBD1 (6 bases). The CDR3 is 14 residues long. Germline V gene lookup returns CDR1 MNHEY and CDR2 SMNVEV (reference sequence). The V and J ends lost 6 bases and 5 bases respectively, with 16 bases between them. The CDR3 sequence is CASRAQGLATEAFF. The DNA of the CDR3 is TGTGCCAGCAGGGCGCAGGGGTTGGCGACTGAAGCTTTCTTT.

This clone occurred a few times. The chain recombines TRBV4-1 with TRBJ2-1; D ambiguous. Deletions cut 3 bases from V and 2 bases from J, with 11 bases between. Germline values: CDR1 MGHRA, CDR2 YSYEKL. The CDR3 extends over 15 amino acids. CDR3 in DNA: TGCGCCAGCAGCCAGGTCCCGAGTCCCTACAATGAGCAGTTCTTC. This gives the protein CASSQVPSPYNEQFF.

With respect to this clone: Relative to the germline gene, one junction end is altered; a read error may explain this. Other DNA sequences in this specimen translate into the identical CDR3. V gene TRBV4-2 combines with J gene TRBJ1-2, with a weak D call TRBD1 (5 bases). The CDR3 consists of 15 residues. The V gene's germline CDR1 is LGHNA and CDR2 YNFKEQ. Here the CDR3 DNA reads TGTGCCAGCAGCCAAGAAGTTCAACCCAGGGATGGCTATACCTTC. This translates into CASSQEVQPRDGYTF.

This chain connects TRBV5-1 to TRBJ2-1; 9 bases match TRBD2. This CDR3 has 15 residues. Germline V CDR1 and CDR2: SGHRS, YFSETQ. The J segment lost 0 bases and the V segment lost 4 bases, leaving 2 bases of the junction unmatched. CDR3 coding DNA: TGCGCCAGCAGCGATAGCGGGAGCTCCTACAATGAGCAGTTCTTC. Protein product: CASSDSGSSYNEQFF.

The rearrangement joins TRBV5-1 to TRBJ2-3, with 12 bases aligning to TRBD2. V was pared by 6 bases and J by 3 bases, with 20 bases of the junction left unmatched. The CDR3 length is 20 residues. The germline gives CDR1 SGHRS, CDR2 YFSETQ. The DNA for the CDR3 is TGCGCCAGCACCCGACCCGTCGGGCTAGCGGGAGGGGAAGGGACAGATACGCAGTATTTT. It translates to CASTRPVGLAGGEGTDTQYF.

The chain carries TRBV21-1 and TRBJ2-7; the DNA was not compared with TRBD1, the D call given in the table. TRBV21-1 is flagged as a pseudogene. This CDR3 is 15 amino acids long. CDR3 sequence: CASSRQDREYYEQYF. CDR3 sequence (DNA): TGTGCCAGCAGCAGACAGGACAGGGAGTACTACGAGCAGTACTTC.

The chain's CDR3 is CASSLTGASNQPQHF. The CDR3 nucleotides are TGTGCCAGCAGCTTAACAGGGGCGAGCAATCAGCCCCAGCATTTT. The chain is built from TRBV7-2 and TRBJ1-5, with 7 bases matching TRBD1. Germline V gene lookup returns CDR1 SGHTA and CDR2 FQGNSA. The length of the CDR3 is 15 residues. Trimming removed 2 bases from V and 1 base from J; junction bases left unmatched: 2.

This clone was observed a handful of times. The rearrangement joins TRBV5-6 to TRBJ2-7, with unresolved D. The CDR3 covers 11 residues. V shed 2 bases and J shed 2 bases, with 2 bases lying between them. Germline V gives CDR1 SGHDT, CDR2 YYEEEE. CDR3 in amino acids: CASSFAYEQYF. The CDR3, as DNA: TGTGCCAGCAGCTTCGCCTACGAGCAGTACTTC.

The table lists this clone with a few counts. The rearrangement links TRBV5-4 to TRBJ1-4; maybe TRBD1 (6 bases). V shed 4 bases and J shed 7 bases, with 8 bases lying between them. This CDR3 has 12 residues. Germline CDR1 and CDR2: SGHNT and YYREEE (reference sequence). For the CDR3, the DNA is TGTGCCAGCAGCCTCAGGGGTGAAAAACTGTTTTTT. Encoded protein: CASSLRGEKLFF. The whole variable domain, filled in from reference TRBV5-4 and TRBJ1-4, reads ETGVTQSPTHLIKTRGQQVTLRCSSQSGHNTVSWYQQALGQGPQFIFQYYREEENGRGNFPPRFSGLQFPNYSSELNVNALELDDSALYLCASSLRGEKLFFGSGTQLSVL.

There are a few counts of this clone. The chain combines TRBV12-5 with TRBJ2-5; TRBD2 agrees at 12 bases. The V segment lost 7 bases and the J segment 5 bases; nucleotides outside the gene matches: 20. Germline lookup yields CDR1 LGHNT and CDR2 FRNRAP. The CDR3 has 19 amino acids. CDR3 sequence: CASALLPDGLAGMRETQYF. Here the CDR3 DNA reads TGTGCTAGTGCTCTCCTCCCCGACGGACTAGCGGGAATGCGGGAGACCCAGTACTTC.

The DNA of the CDR3 is TGCGCCAGCAGCCAAGAAACCCAGGTCGCTAACTATGGCTACACCTTC. It yields the protein CASSQETQVANYGYTF. The rearrangement uses TRBV4-3 and TRBJ1-2; D unresolved. This CDR3 contains 16 residues. Germline V gene sequence: CDR1 LGHNA, CDR2 YSLEER. Trimming took 0 bases from V and 0 from J, leaving 11 bases between them.

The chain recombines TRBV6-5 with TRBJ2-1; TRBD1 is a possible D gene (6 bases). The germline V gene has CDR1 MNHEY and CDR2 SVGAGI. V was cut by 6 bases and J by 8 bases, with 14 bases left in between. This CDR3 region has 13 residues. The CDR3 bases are TGTGCCAGCAGAACGGTGGCAGGGGATGAGCAGTTCTTC. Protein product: CASRTVAGDEQFF.

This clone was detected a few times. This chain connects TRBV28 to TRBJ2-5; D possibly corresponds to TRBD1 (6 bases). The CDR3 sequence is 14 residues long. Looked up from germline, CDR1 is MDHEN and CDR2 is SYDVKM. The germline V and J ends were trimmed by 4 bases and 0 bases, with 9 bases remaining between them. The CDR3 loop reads CASSSRGYQETQYF. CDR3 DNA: TGTGCCAGCAGTTCGAGGGGGTACCAAGAGACCCAGTACTTC.

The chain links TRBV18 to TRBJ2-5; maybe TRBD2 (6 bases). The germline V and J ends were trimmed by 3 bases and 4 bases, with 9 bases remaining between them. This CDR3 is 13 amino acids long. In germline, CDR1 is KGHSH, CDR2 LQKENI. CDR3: CASSPAGGETQYF. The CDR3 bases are TGTGCCAGCTCACCGGCCGGGGGAGAGACCCAGTACTTC. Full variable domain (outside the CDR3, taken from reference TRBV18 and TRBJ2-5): NAGVMQNPRHLVRRRGQEARLRCSPMKGHSHVYWYRQLPEEGLKFMVYLQKENIIDESGMPKERFSAEFPKEGPSILRIQQVVRGDSAAYFCASSPAGGETQYFGPGTRLLVL.

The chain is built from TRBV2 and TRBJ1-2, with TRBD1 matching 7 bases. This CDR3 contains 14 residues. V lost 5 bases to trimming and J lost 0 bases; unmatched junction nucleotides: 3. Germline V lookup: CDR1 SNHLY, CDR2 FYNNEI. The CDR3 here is CASSWGQTNYGYTF. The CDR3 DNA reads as TGTGCCAGCAGTTGGGGACAGACTAACTATGGCTACACCTTC.

The DNA for the CDR3 is TGTGCCAGCAGCCTGGGACAGGGGGCGGGAAACGAGCAGTACTTC. Translated: CASSLGQGAGNEQYF. The V call is TRBV7-2, the J call TRBJ2-7; TRBD1 aligns across 12 bases. V shed 5 bases, J shed 5 bases, and the junction held 7 bases outside the gene matches. Germline lookup yields CDR1 SGHTA and CDR2 FQGNSA. The CDR3 sequence is 15 residues long.

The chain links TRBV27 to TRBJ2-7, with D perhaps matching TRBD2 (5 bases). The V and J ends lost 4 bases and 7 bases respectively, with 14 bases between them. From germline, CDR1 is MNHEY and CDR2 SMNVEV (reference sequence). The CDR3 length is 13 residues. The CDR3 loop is CASSSATRGEQYF. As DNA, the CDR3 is TGTGCCAGCAGTTCAGCGACGAGAGGGGAGCAGTACTTC.

CDR3 sequence: CASSGGVSNQPQHF. The DNA for the CDR3 is TGTGCCAGCAGTGGCGGGGTTAGCAATCAGCCCCAGCATTTT. V usage is TRBV6-6 and J usage is TRBJ1-5, with D uncertain. Germline V gene data show CDR1 as MNHNY and CDR2 as SVGAGI (reference sequence). Trimming shortened V by 5 bases and J by 0 bases, and 8 bases separated the two germline ends. There are 14 residues in the CDR3.

The CDR3, as DNA: TGTGCCAGCAGCTTAAATACAGGGGAAACTGAAGCTTTCTTT. Residues: CASSLNTGETEAFF. The chain links TRBV7-9 to TRBJ1-1; 7 bases are a match to TRBD1. CDR3 length: 14 residues. V dropped 2 bases and J dropped 5; count of bases not matched to a gene: 5. CDR1 is SEHNR, CDR2 FQNEAQ, per germline (reference sequence). The full variable domain, with the rest looked up from reference TRBV7-9 and TRBJ1-1, is DTGVSQNPRHKITKRGQNVTFRCDPISEHNRLYWYRQTLGQGPEFLTYFQNEAQLEKSRLLSDRFSAERPKGSFSTLEIQRTEQGDSAMYLCASSLNTGETEAFFGQGTRLTVV.

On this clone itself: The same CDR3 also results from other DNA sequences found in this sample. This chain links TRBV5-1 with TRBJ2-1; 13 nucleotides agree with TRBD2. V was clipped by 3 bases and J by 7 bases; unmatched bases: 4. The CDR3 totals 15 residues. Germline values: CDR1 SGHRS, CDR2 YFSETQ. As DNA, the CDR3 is TGCGCCAGCAGCTCCGGACTAGCGGGAGTTAATGAGCAGTTCTTC. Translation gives CASSSGLAGVNEQFF.

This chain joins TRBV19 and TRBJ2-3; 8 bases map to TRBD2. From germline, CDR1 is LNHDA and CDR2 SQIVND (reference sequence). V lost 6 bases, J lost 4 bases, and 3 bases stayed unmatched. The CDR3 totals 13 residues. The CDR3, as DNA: TGTGCCAGTAGGGCGGGAGGCTCAGATACGCAGTATTTT. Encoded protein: CASRAGGSDTQYF.

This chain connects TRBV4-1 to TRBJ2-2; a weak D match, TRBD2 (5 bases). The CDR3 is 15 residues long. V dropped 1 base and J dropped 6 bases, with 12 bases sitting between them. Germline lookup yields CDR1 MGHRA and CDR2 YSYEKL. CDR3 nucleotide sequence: TGCGCCAGCAGCCAAGGTGGACTTCGGCCCGGGGAGCTGTTTTTT. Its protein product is CASSQGGLRPGELFF.

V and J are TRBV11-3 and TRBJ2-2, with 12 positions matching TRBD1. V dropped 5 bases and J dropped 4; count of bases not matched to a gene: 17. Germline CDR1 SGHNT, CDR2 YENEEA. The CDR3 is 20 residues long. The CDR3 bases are TGTGCCAGCAGCGCAGAAGGGACAGGGGGCCAGACGAAGGGCACCGGGGAGCTGTTTTTT. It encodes CASSAEGTGGQTKGTGELFF. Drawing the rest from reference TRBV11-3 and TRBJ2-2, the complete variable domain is EAGVVQSPRYKIIEKKQPVAFWCNPISGHNTLYWYLQNLGQGPELLIRYENEEAVDDSQLPKDRFSAERLKGVDSTLKIQPAELGDSAVYLCASSAEGTGGQTKGTGELFFGEGSRLTVL.

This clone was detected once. CDR3 amino acids: CASSQAGTSGRAGSGFYEQYF. CDR3 coding DNA: TGTGCCAGCAGCCAAGCCGGGACTAGCGGGAGGGCCGGGTCGGGATTCTACGAGCAGTACTTC. The V call is TRBV4-2, the J call TRBJ2-7, with 16 bases that match TRBD2. This CDR3 comprises 21 residues. Germline V CDR1 and CDR2: LGHNA, YNFKEQ. V gave up 1 base and J gave up 3 bases; unmatched junction bases: 15.

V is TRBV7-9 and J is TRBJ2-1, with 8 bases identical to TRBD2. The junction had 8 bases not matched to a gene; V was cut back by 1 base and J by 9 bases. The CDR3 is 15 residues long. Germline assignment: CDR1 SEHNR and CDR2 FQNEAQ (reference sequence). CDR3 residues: CASSLELGLDSEQFF. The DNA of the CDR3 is TGTGCCAGCAGCTTAGAACTGGGACTAGACAGTGAGCAGTTCTTC.

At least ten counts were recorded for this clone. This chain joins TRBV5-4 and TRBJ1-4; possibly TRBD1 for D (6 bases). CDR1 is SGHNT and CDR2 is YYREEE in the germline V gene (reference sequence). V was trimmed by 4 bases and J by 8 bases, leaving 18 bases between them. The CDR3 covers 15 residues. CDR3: CASSPTGLEGEKLFF. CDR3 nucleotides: TGTGCCAGCAGCCCGACAGGCCTAGAGGGGGAAAAACTGTTTTTT.